This T cell receptor beta chain was identified in a study of beta chain features in type 1 diabetes. General study results and limits: TCRB repertoires of naive, central memory and Treg cells appeared more similar among patients than among healthy donors. For Type 1 diabetes patients, all four CD4+ subsets carried TCRB CDR3s that were moderately but significantly shorter. Any HLA type influence on TCRB rearrangement was left unresolved here.

Expressed TCRB transcripts were sequenced because the entire RNA isolate underwent reverse transcription. Sequencing used immunoSEQ multiplex PCR; TCRdb keeps in-frame clones, though not all of them. The table has some 150,000 clones, about 13% seen once. The CDR3 spans 12 residues. Trimming took 6 bases from V and 1 from J, leaving 6 bases between them. Germline CDR1 is ENHRY and CDR2 is SYGVKD. As to this clone: Antigen specificity is unknown.

The collection from each donor was one heparinised blood draw averaging roughly 110 mL. Populations isolated by sorting all had purity greater than 98%. The chain joins TRBV10-3 to TRBJ1-1, with D possibly TRBD1 on 6 matching bases. Source material: central memory CD4+ T cells from blood. The sequence derives from a man younger than 35 with type 1 diabetes. CDR3 sequence: CAIRDRNTEAFF. Written as DNA, the CDR3 is TGTGCCATCAGGGACAGGAACACTGAAGCTTTCTTT.